Listed below are T cell receptor beta chains from one sample, sequenced in a study of T cells in localized non-small cell lung cancer. Method: immunoSEQ multiplex PCR; TCRdb's copy keeps in-frame clones and lacks some. The sample includes about 55,000 clones, around 80% of them seen just once. The starting material was peripheral blood mononuclear cells, obtained before any cancer treatment. Receptors originate from a man aged 40-75 years with stage III lung adenocarcinoma. CDR3s include the opening cysteine and the closing phenylalanine or tryptophan. The D gene is left open where the match is weak. Where a row states a size, it is once, few, many or the class of an expanded clone; other rows omit it.

d_gene	v_gene	j_gene	abundance	CDR3nt	CDR3aa
NA	TRBV4-3	TRBJ1-5	NA	TGCGCCAGCAGCCAAGAAGTCGATCCAAAAGGGACCCAGCATTTT	CASSQEVDPKGTQHF
NA	TRBV4-2	TRBJ2-5	NA	TGTGCCAGCAGCCACGCCACCCCACCCGCGGACCAGTACTTC	CASSHATPPADQYF
TRBD2	TRBV7-6	TRBJ2-6	NA	TGTGCCAGCAGCTCCCAGACTAGCGACTACTCTGGGGCCAACGTCCTGACTTTC	CASSSQTSDYSGANVLTF
NA	TRBV30	TRBJ2-5	few	TGTGCCTGGGCCGATGGCGGGGCTAAAGAGACCCAGTACTTC	CAWADGGAKETQYF
NA	TRBV19	TRBJ2-3	NA	TGTGCCAGTAGTCCTTACAGCCGAAGCACAGATACGCAGTATTTT	CASSPYSRSTDTQYF
TRBD1	TRBV6-1	TRBJ2-1	NA	TGTGCCAGCAGTATCGGACAGGTCTCCTACAATGAGCAGTTCTTC	CASSIGQVSYNEQFF
NA	TRBV9	TRBJ2-1	NA	TGTGCCAGCAGCGTAGTACCCAGGGCGGTGGGCAATGAGCAGTTCTTC	CASSVVPRAVGNEQFF
NA	TRBV11-2	TRBJ2-7	few	TGTGCCAGCAGCTCCTTCCACGAGCAGTACTTC	CASSSFHEQYF
NA	TRBV1	TRBJ1-3	NA	TGCACCAGCAGCCTCTCCAGCTCTGGAAACACCATATATTTT	CTSSLSSSGNTIYF
NA	TRBV7-2	TRBJ2-3	NA	TGTGCCAGCAGCAGGCACACAGATACGCAGTATTTT	CASSRHTDTQYF
NA	TRBV2	TRBJ2-5	NA	TGTGCCAGCAGTGGTGTCGACATAGAGACCCAGTACTTC	CASSGVDIETQYF
TRBD2	TRBV19	TRBJ2-1	NA	TGTGCCAGTAGTATATTTGGTACTAGCGGAATTTATGAGCAGTTCTTC	CASSIFGTSGIYEQFF
TRBD1	TRBV29-1	TRBJ1-1	few	TGCAGCGTTGAAGTGACAGGGGCACCTGGGGCTTTCTTT	CSVEVTGAPGAFF
NA	TRBV11-3	TRBJ2-7	NA	TGTGCCAGCAGCTTAGCTGAGACTATGGGGGAGCAGTACTTC	CASSLAETMGEQYF
TRBD2	TRBV7-9	TRBJ2-3	NA	TGTGCCAGCAGCTCCGAGACTAGCGGGAGAAGGAGCACAGATACGCAGTATTTT	CASSSETSGRRSTDTQYF
NA	TRBV5-5	TRBJ2-5	NA	TGTGCCAGCAGCTTGGGTGTACAGGACATAGGAGAGACCCAGTACTTC	CASSLGVQDIGETQYF
TRBD2	TRBV7-9	TRBJ2-1	NA	TGTGCCAGCAGCTTAGTTACTAGCGGACATTACAATGAGCAGTTCTTC	CASSLVTSGHYNEQFF
NA	TRBV21-1	TRBJ2-4	once	TGTGCCAGCAGCAGATGGTACAGAAACATTCAGTACTTC	CASSRWYRNIQYF
TRBD1	TRBV19	TRBJ2-7	medium-sized	TGTGCCAGTGGGATCGGACAGGGTAGCTACGAGCAGTACTTC	CASGIGQGSYEQYF
TRBD1	TRBV11-3	TRBJ2-7	NA	TGTGCCAGCAGCAAGGGACAGGGCTACGAGCAGTACTTC	CASSKGQGYEQYF
NA	TRBV2	TRBJ1-5	NA	TGTGCCGGCGGGGAAGACGGATATCAGCCCCAGCATTTT	CAGGEDGYQPQHF
NA	TRBV5-6	TRBJ1-2	once	TGTGCCAGCAGCTGGGCCATGGGTGGCTACACCTTC	CASSWAMGGYTF
TRBD2	TRBV30	TRBJ2-3	NA	TGTGCCTGGAGAGGACTAGCGGAGTCGCGCGGAAGCACAGATACGCAGTATTTT	CAWRGLAESRGSTDTQYF
TRBD1	TRBV4-2	TRBJ1-1	NA	TGTGCCAGCAGCCAAGCGGGGACAGTCTTTGAAGCTTTCTTT	CASSQAGTVFEAFF
NA	TRBV20-1	TRBJ2-5	few	TGCAGTGCTGGGGATTTCCAATACTTC	CSAGDFQYF
TRBD1	TRBV7-2	TRBJ2-5	few	TGTGCCAGCAGCTTAGACAGGGGGCGGCGGACCCAGTACTTC	CASSLDRGRRTQYF
NA	TRBV7-3	TRBJ2-2	NA	TGTGCCAGCAGCTTACCCCGGACACCGGGGACCGGGGAGCTGTTTTTT	CASSLPRTPGTGELFF
NA	TRBV12-5	TRBJ2-2	NA	TGTGCTAGTGGTTTGGGCGGGGGCGACCCCGGCGGGGAGCTGTTTTTT	CASGLGGGDPGGELFF
TRBD1	TRBV5-4	TRBJ1-5	NA	TGTGCCAGCAGCTTGGACGGGACAGGGGCATATAGCAATCAGCCCCAGCATTTT	CASSLDGTGAYSNQPQHF
TRBD2	TRBV4-2	TRBJ2-1	NA	TGTGCCAGCAGCCAAGATTTAGCGGGGGGATACAATGAGCAGTTCTTC	CASSQDLAGGYNEQFF
TRBD1	TRBV5-6	TRBJ1-4	NA	TGTGCCAGCAGCCCCCTTTACGGGACAGGCGAAAAACTGTTTTTT	CASSPLYGTGEKLFF
NA	TRBV9	TRBJ1-4	NA	TGTGCCAGCAGCGCAACAGGGAGGCGGGAAAAACTGTTTTTT	CASSATGRREKLFF
TRBD1	TRBV25-1	TRBJ2-1	NA	TGTGCCAGCAGTGAAGTCAGGGGGCTCTACAATGAGCAGTTCTTC	CASSEVRGLYNEQFF
NA	TRBV29-1	TRBJ1-2	NA	TGCAGCGTTGAACGAGGGGAATTCTATGGCTACACCTTC	CSVERGEFYGYTF
TRBD2	TRBV4-1	TRBJ2-2	once	TGCGCCAGCAGCCAGGCCCCACTAAAGTCTAGCGGGGGCCCGAACACCGGGGAGCTGTTTTTT	CASSQAPLKSSGGPNTGELFF
NA	TRBV5-1	TRBJ1-5	NA	TGCGCCAGCAGCTTGGGAGACGGGGCCCAGCCCCAGCATTTT	CASSLGDGAQPQHF
NA	TRBV20-1	TRBJ2-5	NA	TGCAGTGCACACAGGAGAGAGACCCAGTACTTC	CSAHRRETQYF